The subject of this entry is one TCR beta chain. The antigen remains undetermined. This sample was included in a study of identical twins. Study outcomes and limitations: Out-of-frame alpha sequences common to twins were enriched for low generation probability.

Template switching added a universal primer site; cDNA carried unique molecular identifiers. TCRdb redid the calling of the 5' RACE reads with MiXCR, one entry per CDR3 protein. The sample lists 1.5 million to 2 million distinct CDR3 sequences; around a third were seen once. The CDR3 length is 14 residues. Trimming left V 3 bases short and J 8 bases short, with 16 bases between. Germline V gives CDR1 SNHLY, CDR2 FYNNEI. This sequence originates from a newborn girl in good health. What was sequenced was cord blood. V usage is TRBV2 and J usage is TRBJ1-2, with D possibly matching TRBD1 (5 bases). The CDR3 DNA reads TGTGCCAGCAGTGAGGAACGGGGCACAGGAGGCTACACCTTC. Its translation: CASSEERGTGGYTF. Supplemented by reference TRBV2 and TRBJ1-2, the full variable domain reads EPEVTQTPSHQVTQMGQEVILRCVPISNHLYFYWYRQILGQKVEFLVSFYNNEISEKSEIFDDQFSVERPDGSNFTLKIRSTKLEDSAMYFCASSEERGTGGYTFGSGTRLTVV.